The present T cell receptor beta chain was sequenced within a study of Graves' ophthalmopathy and Graves' hyperthyroidism. Germline V gene sequence: CDR1 SEHNR, CDR2 FQNEAQ (reference sequence). The CDR3 covers 15 residues. J lost 6 bases, V lost 8 bases, and 8 bases had no gene match. The authors amplified TCR beta CDR3 regions from RNA transcripts. A first-round RT-PCR used HTBI primers, followed by a second-round multiplex PCR. TCRdb reprocessed the multiplex PCR reads via MiXCR and lists one record per CDR3 protein. The sample lists about 500,000 distinct CDR3 sequences; roughly 40% were seen once.

The clonotype comes from an adult man with Graves' hyperthyroidism. The sequencing sample was made of peripheral blood or thyroid tissue (not recorded which). This rearrangement joins TRBV7-9 to TRBJ2-7, with 15 nucleotides matching TRBD2. The DNA for the CDR3 is TGTGCCAGCTCACCACCGGGACTAGCGGGAGGCGAGCAGTACTTC. Residues: CASSPPGLAGGEQYF.